The source of this T cell receptor (beta chain) is a study of beta chain features in type 1 diabetes (dated by TCRdb to 2017 to 2018). In terms of the full investigation: Mean age, gender distribution, total cell number and subset yield did not differ between patients and healthy donors. Whereas all 30 or so donors provided naive and central memory subsets, regulatory and stem cell-like memory subsets were isolated from just 8 patients and roughly eight healthy donors. In the study, TCRB repertoires of sorted circulating CD4+ T cell subsets from recently diagnosed type 1 diabetes patients were compared with those of matched healthy donors. A total of approximately 100 million sorted cells were examined across all samples, and the number of cells per subset was strongly correlated with RNA yield.

The entire isolated RNA was reverse transcribed using the High Capacity cDNA Reverse Transcription Kit, and thus expressed TCRB transcripts were sequenced. Naive, central memory and regulatory T cell samples underwent deep immunoSEQ sequencing, averaging around 4 million total reads per sample. Sorted cells were lysed in RLT buffer, and RNA was extracted using DNase-treated RNeasy Micro or Mini kits according to cell number. Each cell subset was processed on its own to prevent cross-contamination, while patient and healthy donor samples were processed together. The immunoSEQ multiplex PCR was used to amplify TCRB sequences from cDNA, yielding 87-bp fragments that span the CDR3 region. Sequencing of the amplicons was performed on the Illumina HiSeq platform. In the source study's methods: PCR bias was computationally corrected using synthetic template baselines, reads within Hamming distance 2 were collapsed, and singletons that could not be merged were discarded. Reads were aligned against IMGT to assign V, D and J genes, CDR3 length and insertions or deletions at six rearrangement sites. Clonotype counts were normalized to sorted cell number within each subset before computing true diversity and Gini coefficients with the tcR R package. The overlap coefficient, calculated on TCRB nucleotide sequences, was used to measure repertoire sharing. Out-of-frame TCRB sequences from naive cells were analyzed to stand in for the pre-selection repertoire. Here the immuneACCESS table is served through TCRdb, limited to in-frame sequences with V and J called. Missing clones are a known gap in these copies; in checked studies unresolved V genes cover under half, and the rest lacks a known reason. The DNA was the basis for D and trimming; V, J and clone size are from that table. The sample records roughly 230,000 clones, over 7.5% of which are singletons. The biggest ten clones account for less than 0.035% of the sample.

This clone was recorded a few times. Its antigen is unknown. No base-level quality is on record; no much larger clone is a single base apart. A single peripheral blood draw of about 116 mL on average was collected from each donor into heparinised tubes. Using a panel that included CD45RO, CCR7, CD25, CD127, CD95 and CD27, naive, central memory, regulatory and stem cell-like memory CD4+ T cells were sorted on a BD FACSAria II. Purity was above 95% for every sorted population. PBMCs were separated immediately by Lymphoprep density gradient centrifugation and were stained directly, without being cultured. To minimize batch effects, samples were stained and sorted in pairs, one healthy donor with one patient per experiment. What the authors observed across the whole study: Naive, central memory and regulatory TCRB repertoires appeared to be more alike among patients than among healthy donors. A moderate but significant shortening of TCRB CDR3 length was observed in type 1 diabetes patients in all four CD4+ subsets. Patients with type 1 diabetes made fewer insertions and deleted more nucleotides at VDJ recombination sites, implying thymic rearrangement abnormalities. Sequencing cDNA rather than genomic DNA could over-represent highly expressing activated cells, although activation and CD3 levels did not differ between groups. Shorter templates might have been favored by PCR, but patient and control samples were amplified and corrected together, so both groups would have been affected equally by any skew. Only small numbers of individuals were included in the HLA sub-analyses, which left unresolved whether HLA type had any influence on TCRB rearrangement.

The germline V gene supplies CDR1 MNHEY and CDR2 SVGAGI. The CDR3 sequence holds 16 residues, the cysteine and phenylalanine included. The DNA shown is the 48-base CDR3, in frame from base 1. V is cut back by 4 bases and J by 6 bases, with 11 bases in the junction unmatched. The sequence joins TRBV6-5 to TRBJ2-1, and TRBD2 matches 8 of the central bases. The sequence came from a woman younger than 35 in good health. The sequencing sample was made of naive CD4+ T cells from blood. The cell subset or site label of this sample denotes: true naive CD4+ T cells. DNA sequence: TGTGCCAGCAGTTTAGCGGGGATAGCGGGCGTCAATGAGCAGTTCTTC. This is translated as CASSLAGIAGVNEQFF.